The source of this T cell receptor (beta chain) is a study of identical twins. This clonotype showed up many times. TCRdb re-analysed the 5' RACE reads in MiXCR, keeping a single row per CDR3 protein. The sample lists about 250,000 distinct CDR3 sequences, approximately 7.3% seen once, with 5% to 6% in the top ten. The CDR3 spans 13 residues. Germline V gene sequence: CDR1 SQVTM, CDR2 ANQGSEA. V was shortened by 4 bases and J by 8 bases, with 17 bases between the two germline ends. The data were also submitted as part of a second study, on yellow fever vaccine responses in identical twins.

Input material: CD8+ T cells sorted from blood. The sequence was collected from a woman between 18 and 29 years old in good health. The chain carries TRBV29-1 and TRBJ1-2; TRBD1 is a possible D gene (5 bases). The CDR3 here is CSVGGDLVKGYTF. The CDR3 nucleotides are TGCAGCGTTGGCGGGGACCTGGTAAAGGGCTACACCTTC.